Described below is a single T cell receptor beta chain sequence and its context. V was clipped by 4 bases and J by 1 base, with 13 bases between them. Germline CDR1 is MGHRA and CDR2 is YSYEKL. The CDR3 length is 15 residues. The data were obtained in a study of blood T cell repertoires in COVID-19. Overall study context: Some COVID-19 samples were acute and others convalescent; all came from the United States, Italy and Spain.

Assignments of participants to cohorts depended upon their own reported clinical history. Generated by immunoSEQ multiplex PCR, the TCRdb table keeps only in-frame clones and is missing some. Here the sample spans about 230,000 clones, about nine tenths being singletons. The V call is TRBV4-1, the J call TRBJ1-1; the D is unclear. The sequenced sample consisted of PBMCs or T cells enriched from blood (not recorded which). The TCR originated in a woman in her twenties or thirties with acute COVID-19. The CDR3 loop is CASSPLGRENTEAFF. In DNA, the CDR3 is TGCGCCAGCAGCCCCCTCGGACGGGAGAACACTGAAGCTTTCTTT.